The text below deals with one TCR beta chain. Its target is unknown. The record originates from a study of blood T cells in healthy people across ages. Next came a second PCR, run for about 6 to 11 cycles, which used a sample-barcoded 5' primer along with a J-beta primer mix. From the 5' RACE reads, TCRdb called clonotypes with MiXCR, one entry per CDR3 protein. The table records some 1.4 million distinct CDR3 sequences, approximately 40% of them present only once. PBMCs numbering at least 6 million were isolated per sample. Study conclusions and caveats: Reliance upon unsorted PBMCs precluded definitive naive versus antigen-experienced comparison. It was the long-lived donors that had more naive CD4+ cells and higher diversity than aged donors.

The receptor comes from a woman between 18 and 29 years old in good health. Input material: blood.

CDR3 protein: CASTSSGGHFTDTQYF. DNA of the CDR3: TGTGCCAGCACCTCATCGGGGGGGCATTTCACAGATACGCAGTATTTT. The chain combines TRBV9 with TRBJ2-3, with TRBD2 matching over 8 bases. Germline lookup yields CDR1 SGDLS and CDR2 YYNGEE. Germline trimming cut 6 bases from V and 2 bases from J; bases unmatched to any gene: 11. The CDR3 totals 16 residues.